This record covers a single T cell receptor beta chain. This clonotype has a count of ten or more. The antigen it recognizes is unknown. No quality values exist for individual bases; no much larger clone is one base distant. Hyperthyroidism patients were aged 18 to 65 years and newly diagnosed, with disease duration of less than 2 months. Patients with uncontrolled infections, other autoimmune diseases, pregnancy or lactation were excluded. Diagnoses relied on clinical symptoms, serum thyroxine and TRAb, thyroid ultrasound and orbital computed tomography. Blood from progressor patients was collected at the time of first diagnosis with hyperthyroidism, before any ophthalmopathy symptoms had appeared. Ficoll-Paque density gradient centrifugation was used to isolate PBMCs from 10 ml of fresh peripheral blood. Progressor patients were initially diagnosed with Graves' hyperthyroidism and developed ophthalmopathy during follow-up. Trizol reagent was used to extract total RNA, and RNA quality was then checked on an Agilent 2100 Bioanalyzer.

TCR beta CDR3 regions were amplified from RNA transcripts. For the first round of RT-PCR on the TCR CDR3, the HTBI primer set was used together with the Qiagen OneStep RT-PCR kit. The libraries were constructed in a second round of multiplex PCR and then size-selected and purified. Libraries were sequenced paired-end with 100 bp reads on an Illumina HiSeq2000. The study's processing was this. SOAPnuke was used to process the raw data, removing reads that contained adapters or uncalled bases, had a mean Phred below 15, or lacked an exact match to the constant primer or identifier. High-quality paired reads were merged with COPE v1.2.5, and unique nucleotide sequences were defined as clonotypes. Clonotypes were aligned to IMGT TRBV, TRBD and TRBJ reference segments using MiTCR v1.1. Analysis was restricted to V-J combinations with a frequency above 0.0001, which covered about 99% of repertoires. A TCS score was defined as the ratio of F50 (clonal expansion) to E x V (chaos), with BLOSUM62-based TCRdist applied between CDR3 peptides within each V-J. Welch's t-statistics and random forest reduced roughly 540 V-J features to 13, which were used in a naive Bayes classifier (R e1071). Using fastp trimming at Q25 and MiXCR clonotype assembly, TCRdb reanalyzed the public sequencing data and kept in-frame beta chains. Under each unique CDR3 protein, matching rows form one entry showing the most common genes and DNA. Here the V and J calls rest on TCRdb's processing, not on the authors' analysis. This sample is represented by approximately 720,000 distinct CDR3 sequences; approximately 19% of them were singletons. 16% of the sample goes to the ten largest clones.

This sample is drawn from a study of T cells in Graves' hyperthyroidism and ophthalmopathy (dated by TCRdb to about 2019). Study-level background: Peripheral blood samples were taken at initial diagnosis, before any treatment was given. The 100 discovery patients were randomly split 7:3 into training and test sets. After sampling, hyperthyroidism patients received methimazole starting at 30 mg daily, and ophthalmopathy patients received high-dose intravenous methylprednisolone. In addition, the study compared T-cell repertoires in thyroid tissue and in blood from roughly 6 Graves' hyperthyroidism patients. Whether ophthalmopathy could be predicted prospectively was tested in an independent validation cohort made up of roughly 20 hyperthyroidism patients plus 17 patients who later progressed to ophthalmopathy. The paper reports TCR Vbeta CDR3 sequencing of 140 or so peripheral blood samples: approximately 43 ophthalmopathy, about 75 hyperthyroidism and 17 progressor patients. TCR V-J signatures able to tell the groups apart were searched for in a discovery cohort of 100 patients, of whom approximately 40 had Graves' ophthalmopathy and about 60 had stable Graves' hyperthyroidism.

The research as a whole found: In validation, progression to ophthalmopathy was predicted by the model with 55% to 71% sensitivity and 72% to 80% specificity, a median of 6.5 months before onset. A model built on a 13 V-J signature distinguished ophthalmopathy from stable hyperthyroidism, reaching around 88% sensitivity and 81.08% specificity in cross-validation and 80%/75% in testing. Blood samples also contained most of the expanded thyroid clonotypes (frequency above 0.001), which suggests that blood repertoires may reflect thyroid immune responses. No statistical method was used to set the sample size in advance, and investigators knew the group allocation.

From cysteine to phenylalanine, the CDR3 is 14 amino acids long. CDR3 DNA is the only sequence kept; it has 42 bases, read in frame from the first base. From V the trimming removes 8 bases and from J it removes 0 bases, while the gene matches leave 4 bases of the junction unaccounted for. The V gene is TRBV12-3 or TRBV12-4 and the J gene is TRBJ2-1; 7 nucleotides in the junction match TRBD1. The sequenced sample was blood. The receptor's source is a woman aged 50 to 60 with Graves' hyperthyroidism that later progressed to Graves' ophthalmopathy. The DNA reads as follows: TGTGCCAGCGCACAGGGGAGCTCCTACAATGAGCAGTTCTTC. This is translated as CASAQGSSYNEQFF.